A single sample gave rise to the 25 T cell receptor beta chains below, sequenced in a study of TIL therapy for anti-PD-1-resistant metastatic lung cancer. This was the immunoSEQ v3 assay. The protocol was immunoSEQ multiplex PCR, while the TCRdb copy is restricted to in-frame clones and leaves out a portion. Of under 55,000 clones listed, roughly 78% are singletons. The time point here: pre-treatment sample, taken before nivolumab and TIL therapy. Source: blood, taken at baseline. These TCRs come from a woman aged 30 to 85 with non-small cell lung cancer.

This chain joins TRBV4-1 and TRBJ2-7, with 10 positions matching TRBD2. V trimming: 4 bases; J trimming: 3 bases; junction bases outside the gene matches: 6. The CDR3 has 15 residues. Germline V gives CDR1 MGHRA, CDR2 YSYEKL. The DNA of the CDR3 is TGCGCCAGCAGCCCCGGACTAGCGGATTACTACGAGCAGTACTTC. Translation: CASSPGLADYYEQYF.

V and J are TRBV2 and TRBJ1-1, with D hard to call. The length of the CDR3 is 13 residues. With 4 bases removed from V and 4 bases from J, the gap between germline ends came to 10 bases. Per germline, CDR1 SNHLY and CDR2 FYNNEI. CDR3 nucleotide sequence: TGTGCCAGCAGTGTTAACATAGGCACTGAAGCTTTCTTT. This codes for CASSVNIGTEAFF.

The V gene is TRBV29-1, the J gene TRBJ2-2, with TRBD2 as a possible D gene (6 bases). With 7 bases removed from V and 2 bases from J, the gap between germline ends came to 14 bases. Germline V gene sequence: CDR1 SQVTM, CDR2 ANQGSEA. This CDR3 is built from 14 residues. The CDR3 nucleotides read TGCAGCGCCGGGACTCCCTTTAACACCGGGGAGCTGTTTTTT. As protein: CSAGTPFNTGELFF.

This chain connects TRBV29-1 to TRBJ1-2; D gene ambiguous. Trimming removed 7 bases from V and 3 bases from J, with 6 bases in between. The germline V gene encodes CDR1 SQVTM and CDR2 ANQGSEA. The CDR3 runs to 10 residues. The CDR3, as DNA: TGCAGCGACGCCGACTATGGCTACACCTTC. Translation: CSDADYGYTF.

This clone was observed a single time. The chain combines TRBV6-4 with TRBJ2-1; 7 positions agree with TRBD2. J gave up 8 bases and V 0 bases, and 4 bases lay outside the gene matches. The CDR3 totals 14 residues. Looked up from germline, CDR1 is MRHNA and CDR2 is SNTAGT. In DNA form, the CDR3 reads TGTGCCAGCAGTGACTCGCCGGGGAGGGATGAGCAGTTCTTC. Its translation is CASSDSPGRDEQFF.

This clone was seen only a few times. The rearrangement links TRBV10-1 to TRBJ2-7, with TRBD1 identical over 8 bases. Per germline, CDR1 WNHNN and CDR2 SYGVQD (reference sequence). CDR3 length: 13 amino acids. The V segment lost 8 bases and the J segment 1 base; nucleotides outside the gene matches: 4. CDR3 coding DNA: TGCGCCAGCTCCAGGACAGGGTCCTACGAGCAGTACTTC. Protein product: CASSRTGSYEQYF.

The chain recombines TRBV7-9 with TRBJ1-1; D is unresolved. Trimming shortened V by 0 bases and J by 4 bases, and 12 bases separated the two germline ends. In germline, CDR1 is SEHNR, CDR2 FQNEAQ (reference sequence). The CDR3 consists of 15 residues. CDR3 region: CASSLAAGSGTEAFF. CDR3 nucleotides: TGTGCCAGCAGCTTAGCGGCGGGTTCGGGCACTGAAGCTTTCTTT. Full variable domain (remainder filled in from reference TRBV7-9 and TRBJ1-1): DTGVSQNPRHKITKRGQNVTFRCDPISEHNRLYWYRQTLGQGPEFLTYFQNEAQLEKSRLLSDRFSAERPKGSFSTLEIQRTEQGDSAMYLCASSLAAGSGTEAFFGQGTRLTVV.

CDR3 amino acids: CASRQHSNSPLHF. The CDR3, as DNA: TGTGCCAGCCGACAGCATTCTAATTCACCCCTCCACTTT. The chain has TRBV6-1 and TRBJ1-6; the D gene is possibly TRBD1 (5 bases). The CDR3 length is 13 residues. In germline, CDR1 is MNHNS, CDR2 SASEGT. V was shortened by 8 bases and J by 6 bases, with 11 bases between the two germline ends.

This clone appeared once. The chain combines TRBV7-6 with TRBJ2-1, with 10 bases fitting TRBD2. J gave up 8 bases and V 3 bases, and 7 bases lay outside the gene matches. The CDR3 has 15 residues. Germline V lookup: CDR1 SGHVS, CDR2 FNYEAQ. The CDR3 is CASSLIAGGPHEQFF. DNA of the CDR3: TGTGCCAGCAGCTTGATAGCGGGAGGCCCTCATGAGCAGTTCTTC.

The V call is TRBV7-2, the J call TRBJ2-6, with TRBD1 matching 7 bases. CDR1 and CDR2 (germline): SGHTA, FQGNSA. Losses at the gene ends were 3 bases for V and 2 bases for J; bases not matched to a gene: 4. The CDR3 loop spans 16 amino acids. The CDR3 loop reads CASSLNRGPGANVLTF. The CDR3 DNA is TGTGCCAGCAGCTTGAACAGGGGCCCTGGGGCCAACGTCCTGACTTTC.

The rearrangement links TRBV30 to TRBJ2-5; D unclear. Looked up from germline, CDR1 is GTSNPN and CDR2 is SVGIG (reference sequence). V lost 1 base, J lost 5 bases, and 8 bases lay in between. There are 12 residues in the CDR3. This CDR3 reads CAWSEVWETQYF. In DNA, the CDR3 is TGTGCCTGGAGTGAAGTATGGGAGACCCAGTACTTC.

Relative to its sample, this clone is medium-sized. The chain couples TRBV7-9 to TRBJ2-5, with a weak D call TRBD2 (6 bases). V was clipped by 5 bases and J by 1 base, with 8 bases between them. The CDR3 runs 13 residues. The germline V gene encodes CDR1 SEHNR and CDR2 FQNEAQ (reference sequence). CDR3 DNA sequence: TGTGCCAGCAGCGGACTACTCCAAGAGACCCAGTACTTC. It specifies CASSGLLQETQYF.

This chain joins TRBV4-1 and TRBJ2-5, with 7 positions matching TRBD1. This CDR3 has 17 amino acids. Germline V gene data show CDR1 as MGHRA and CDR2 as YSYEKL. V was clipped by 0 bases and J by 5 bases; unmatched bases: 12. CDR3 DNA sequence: TGCGCCAGCAGCCAAGAAAGCTGGGGACAGTATGGGGAGACCCAGTACTTC. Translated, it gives CASSQESWGQYGETQYF.

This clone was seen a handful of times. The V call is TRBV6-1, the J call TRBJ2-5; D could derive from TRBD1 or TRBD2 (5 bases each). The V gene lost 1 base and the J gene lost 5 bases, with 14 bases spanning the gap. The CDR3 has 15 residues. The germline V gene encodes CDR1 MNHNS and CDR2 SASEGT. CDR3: CASSEDRGPWETQYF. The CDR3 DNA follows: TGTGCCAGCAGTGAAGACCGGGGCCCGTGGGAGACCCAGTACTTC.

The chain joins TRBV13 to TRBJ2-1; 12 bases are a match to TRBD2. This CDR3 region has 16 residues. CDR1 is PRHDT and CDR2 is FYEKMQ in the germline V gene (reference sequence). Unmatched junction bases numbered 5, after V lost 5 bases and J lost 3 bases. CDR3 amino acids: CASSPASGRVYNEQFF. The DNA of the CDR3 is TGTGCCAGCAGCCCCGCTAGCGGGAGGGTCTACAATGAGCAGTTCTTC.

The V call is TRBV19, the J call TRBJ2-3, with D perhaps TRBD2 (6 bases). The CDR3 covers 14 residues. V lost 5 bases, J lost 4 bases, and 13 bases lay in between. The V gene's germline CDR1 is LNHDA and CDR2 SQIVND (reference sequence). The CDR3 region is CASSSGSEADTQYF. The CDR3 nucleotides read TGTGCCAGTAGTTCCGGGAGTGAGGCAGATACGCAGTATTTT.

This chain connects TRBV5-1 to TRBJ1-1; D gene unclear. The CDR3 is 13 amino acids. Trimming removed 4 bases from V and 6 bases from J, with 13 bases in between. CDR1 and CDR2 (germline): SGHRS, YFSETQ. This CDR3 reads CASSEGPFAEAFF. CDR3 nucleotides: TGCGCCAGCAGCGAAGGGCCTTTCGCTGAAGCTTTCTTT.

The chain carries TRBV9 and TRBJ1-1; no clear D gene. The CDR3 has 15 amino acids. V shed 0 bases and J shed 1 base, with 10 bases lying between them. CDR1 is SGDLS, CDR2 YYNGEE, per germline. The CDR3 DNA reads TGTGCCAGCAGCGTAGAAACAGACTCGAACACTGAAGCTTTCTTT. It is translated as CASSVETDSNTEAFF.

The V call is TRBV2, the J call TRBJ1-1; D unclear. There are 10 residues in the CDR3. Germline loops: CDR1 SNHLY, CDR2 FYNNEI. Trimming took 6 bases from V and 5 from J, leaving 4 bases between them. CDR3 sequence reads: CASRGTEAFF. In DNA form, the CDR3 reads TGTGCCAGCAGGGGGACTGAAGCTTTCTTT. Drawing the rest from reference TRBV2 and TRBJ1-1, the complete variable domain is EPEVTQTPSHQVTQMGQEVILRCVPISNHLYFYWYRQILGQKVEFLVSFYNNEISEKSEIFDDQFSVERPDGSNFTLKIRSTKLEDSAMYFCASRGTEAFFGQGTRLTVV.

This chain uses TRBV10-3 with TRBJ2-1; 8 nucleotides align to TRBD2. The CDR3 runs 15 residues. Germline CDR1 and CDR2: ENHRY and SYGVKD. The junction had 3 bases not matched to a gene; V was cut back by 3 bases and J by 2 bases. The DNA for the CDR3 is TGTGCCATCAGTGACGGGGGGGTCGCCTACAATGAGCAGTTCTTC. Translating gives CAISDGGVAYNEQFF.

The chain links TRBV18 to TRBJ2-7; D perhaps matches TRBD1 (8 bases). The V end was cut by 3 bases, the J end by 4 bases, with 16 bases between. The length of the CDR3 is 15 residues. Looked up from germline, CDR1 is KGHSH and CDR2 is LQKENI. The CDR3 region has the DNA TGTGCCAGCTCACCGGGAGGGACAGGTTTTTACGAGCAGTACTTC. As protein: CASSPGGTGFYEQYF.

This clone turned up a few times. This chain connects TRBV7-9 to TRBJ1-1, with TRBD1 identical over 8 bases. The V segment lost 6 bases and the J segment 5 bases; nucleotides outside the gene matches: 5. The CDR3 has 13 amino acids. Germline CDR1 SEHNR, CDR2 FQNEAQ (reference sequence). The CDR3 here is CASSSTGATEAFF. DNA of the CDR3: TGTGCCAGCAGTTCGACAGGGGCGACTGAAGCTTTCTTT.

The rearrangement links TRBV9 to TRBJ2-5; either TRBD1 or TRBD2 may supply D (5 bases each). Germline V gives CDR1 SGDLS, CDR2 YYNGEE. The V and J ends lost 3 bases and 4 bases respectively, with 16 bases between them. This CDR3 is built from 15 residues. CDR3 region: CASSALDWGIETQYF. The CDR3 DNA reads TGTGCCAGCAGCGCGTTGGACTGGGGGATAGAGACCCAGTACTTC.

This CDR3 reads CASTPVGGSSYNEQFF. The CDR3 nucleotides read TGTGCCAGTACCCCCGTGGGCGGGAGCTCCTACAATGAGCAGTTCTTC. V gene TRBV28 combines with J gene TRBJ2-1, with 7 bases aligning to TRBD2. The CDR3 runs to 16 residues. J was trimmed by 0 bases and V by 9 bases; bases with no gene match: 11. The germline CDR1 and CDR2 sequences are MDHEN and SYDVKM.

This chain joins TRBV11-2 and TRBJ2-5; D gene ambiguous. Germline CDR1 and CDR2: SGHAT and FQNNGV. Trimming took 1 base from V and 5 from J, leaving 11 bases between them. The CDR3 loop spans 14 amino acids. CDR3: CASSLGGASETQYF. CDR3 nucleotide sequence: TGTGCCAGCAGCTTAGGAGGAGCCTCCGAGACCCAGTACTTC.